This record concerns one T cell receptor (beta chain) sequence. The antigen is undetermined. TCR alpha and TCR beta cDNA libraries with sample barcodes and UMIs came from 5'RACE using constant-segment primers. MiXCR, applied by TCRdb to the 5' RACE reads, yields one record per CDR3 protein. Counted here are around 470,000 distinct CDR3 sequences, 20% occurring once; the ten biggest clones make up about 8.1%. This specimen belongs to a study of T-cell memory formation after mild COVID-19. Study-level results: That cross-reactive memory joined was suggested by some responding clones appearing in pre-infection memory. The study found contracting CD4+ clones mainly in CM and EM and contracting CD8+ clones in EMRA.

V shed 5 bases and J shed 0 bases, with 8 bases lying between them. Germline CDR1 is LNHDA and CDR2 is SQIVND (reference sequence). CDR3 length: 15 amino acids. Sample: PBMCs or a T cell subset sorted from them (not recorded which). The clonotype was recovered from an adult woman who had mild COVID-19 (a few samples of this study predate the infection). Cell type and time point are not known. The V and J genes are TRBV19 and TRBJ2-6; D gene ambiguous. The CDR3 here is CASSRGDSGANVLTF. The CDR3 nucleotides read TGTGCCAGTAGTCGAGGAGACTCTGGGGCCAACGTCCTGACTTTC. Variable domain in full (rest from reference TRBV19 and TRBJ2-6): DGGITQSPKYLFRKEGQNVTLSCEQNLNHDAMYWYRQDPGQGLRLIYYSQIVNDFQKGDIAEGYSVSREKKESFPLTVTSAQKNPTAFYLCASSRGDSGANVLTFGAGSRLTVL.